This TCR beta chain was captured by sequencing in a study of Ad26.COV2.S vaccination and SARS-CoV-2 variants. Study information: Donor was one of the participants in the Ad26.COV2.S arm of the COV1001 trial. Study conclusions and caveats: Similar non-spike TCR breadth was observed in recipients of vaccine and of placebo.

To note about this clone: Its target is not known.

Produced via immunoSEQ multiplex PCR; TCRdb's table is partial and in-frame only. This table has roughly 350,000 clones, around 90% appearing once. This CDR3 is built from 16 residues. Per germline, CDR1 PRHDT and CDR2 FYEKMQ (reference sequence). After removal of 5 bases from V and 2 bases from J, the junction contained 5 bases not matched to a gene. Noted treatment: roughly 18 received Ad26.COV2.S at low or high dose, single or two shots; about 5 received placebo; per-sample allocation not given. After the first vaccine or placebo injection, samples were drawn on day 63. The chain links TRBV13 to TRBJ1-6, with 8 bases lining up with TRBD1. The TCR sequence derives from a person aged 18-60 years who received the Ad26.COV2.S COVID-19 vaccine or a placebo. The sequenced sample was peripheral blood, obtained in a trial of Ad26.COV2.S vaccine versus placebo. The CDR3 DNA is TGTGCCAGCAGCAAGGGACAGGCAACCTATAATTCACCCCTCCACTTT. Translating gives CASSKGQATYNSPLHF.